The source of this T cell receptor (beta chain) is a study of blood T cells in healthy people across ages. Primed by a sample-barcoded 5' primer and a J-beta primer mix, a second PCR proceeded for 7 to 11 cycles. A single record per CDR3 protein comes from TCRdb applying MiXCR to the 5' RACE reads. The profile shows roughly 720,000 distinct CDR3 sequences, about 48% of them singletons. V dropped 4 bases and J dropped 9 bases, with 4 bases sitting between them. This CDR3 is 11 amino acids long. Germline CDR1 and CDR2: MNHEY and SMNVEV (reference sequence). The TCR was taken from an elderly man in good health. The source material was blood. The chain employs TRBV27 and TRBJ1-6, with D uncertain. The CDR3 here is CASSSGSPLHF. The CDR3 DNA reads as TGTGCCAGCAGTTCGGGTTCACCCCTCCACTTT.